Reported below is one TCR beta chain. This entry comes from a study of blood T cell repertoires in COVID-19. Overall study: From the United States, Italy and Spain came samples of acute and convalescent COVID-19.

In the original workflow: Nucleated cell number was recorded as an estimate derived from reference gene primer amplification. Profiling relied on immunoSEQ multiplex PCR, and the TCRdb table lists in-frame clones only, not all of them. The D gene and trimming were derived from the DNA, and the V and J assignments and clone size from that table. Among about 160,000 clones listed, roughly 72% were seen once. CDR3 length equals 13 residues. Germline lookup yields CDR1 KGHDR and CDR2 SFDVKD. V was shortened by 9 bases and J by 0 bases, with 11 bases between the two germline ends. V usage is TRBV24-1 and J usage is TRBJ2-7; TRBD2 is a possible D gene (6 bases). This TCR came from a woman older than 75 with acute or convalescent COVID-19. Sequenced input: peripheral blood. The CDR3 DNA follows: TGTGCCACCCCCGGCGGGGACTCCTACGAGCAGTACTTC. This gives the protein CATPGGDSYEQYF.